A selection of T cell receptor beta chains follows, all from one sample in a study of cytotoxic CD8 clonotypes in ibrutinib-treated CLL. Sequenced by immunoSEQ multiplex PCR; TCRdb stores in-frame clones only, minus some. The profile shows some 200,000 clones, roughly 77% of them singletons. Sequencing used PBMCs, obtained after 12 months of ibrutinib treatment. Receptors were obtained from a human donor with chronic lymphocytic leukemia. The CDR3 runs from the conserved cysteine through the conserved F or W. The D gene is left open where the match is weak. Expanded clones get a size class; other rows say once, few or many, or leave the size out.

cdr3_length j_call clone_size d_call v_call cdr3_nt cdr3_aa
15 TRBJ2-5 NA TRBD2 TRBV5-5 TGTGCCAGCAGCAGACTAGCGGAGACACAAGAGACCCAGTACTTC CASSRLAETQETQYF
16 TRBJ1-2 NA NA TRBV18 TGTGCCAGCTCACCACCCCCCGGATGGGAAGCCTATGGCTACACCTTC CASSPPPGWEAYGYTF
14 TRBJ2-2 NA NA TRBV7-2 TGTGCCAGCAGGCGGACAGTGAACACCGGGGAGCTGTTTTTT CASRRTVNTGELFF
14 TRBJ2-7 NA TRBD1 TRBV5-1 TGCGCCAGCTCCCGACGGGACAGGGGCTTCGAGCAGTACTTC CASSRRDRGFEQYF
14 TRBJ1-4 few NA TRBV7-2 TGTGCCAGCAGCCTTCGGGCCCTTAATGAAAAACTGTTTTTT CASSLRALNEKLFF
15 TRBJ2-1 few NA TRBV27 TGTGCCAGCAGTTTAACTCCGCGGACACGCAATGAGCAGTTCTTC CASSLTPRTRNEQFF
14 TRBJ2-3 NA TRBD2 TRBV28 TGTGCCAGCACCAACGGGGGACTAGCGGCTACGCAGTATTTT CASTNGGLAATQYF
15 TRBJ2-3 NA NA TRBV6-1 TGTGCCAGCAGCCCGGGCTTGTCCGGCACAGATACGCAGTATTTT CASSPGLSGTDTQYF
15 TRBJ2-1 few NA TRBV12-5 TGTGCTAGTGGTTTTGGGACTTACTCCTACAATGAGCAGTTCTTC CASGFGTYSYNEQFF
12 TRBJ2-5 NA NA TRBV14 TGTGCCAGCAGCCAGGGGGGAGAGACCCAGTACTTC CASSQGGETQYF
11 TRBJ1-1 once NA TRBV6-5 TGTGCCAGCAGTCTCAACGCTGAAGCTTTCTTT CASSLNAEAFF
14 TRBJ1-2 NA NA TRBV28 TGTGCCAGCAGTTTCCTGGGGGCGGGAAGTGGCTACACCTTC CASSFLGAGSGYTF
14 TRBJ1-1 NA TRBD1 TRBV6-1 TGTGCCAGCAGAGAGACAGGGTTGAATACTGAAGCTTTCTTT CASRETGLNTEAFF
12 TRBJ2-3 NA NA TRBV28 TGTGCCAGCAGCTCAGGGGTCGATACGCAGTATTTT CASSSGVDTQYF
13 TRBJ2-7 NA TRBD1 TRBV5-8 TGTGCCAGCAGCCACGACAGGGGTGCCGAGCAGTACTTC CASSHDRGAEQYF
15 TRBJ1-1 NA NA TRBV6-5 TGTGCCAGCAGTTACTCCCAGTCTATGAACACTGAAGCTTTCTTT CASSYSQSMNTEAFF
13 TRBJ1-1 few NA TRBV11-1 TGTGCCAGCAGCTTGGGCAGGGCCACTGAAGCTTTCTTT CASSLGRATEAFF
15 TRBJ1-5 NA TRBD1 TRBV5-1 TGCGCCAGCAGCTCCGGGACAGGGTCCTCTCAGCCCCAGCATTTT CASSSGTGSSQPQHF
16 TRBJ2-5 once TRBD2 TRBV5-1 TGCGCCAGCAGCATGACTAGCGGGAGCCTTCAAGAGACCCAGTACTTC CASSMTSGSLQETQYF
15 TRBJ2-1 NA TRBD1 TRBV7-6 TGTGCCAGCGGGGACAGGGTCAATAATGTCGATGAGCAGTTCTTC CASGDRVNNVDEQFF
13 TRBJ2-5 NA NA TRBV29-1 TGCAGCGTTGGGCATACACCGAAAGAGACCCAGTACTTC CSVGHTPKETQYF
12 TRBJ1-2 few NA TRBV30 TGTGCCTGGAGTGTGGGCCCCTATGGCTACACCTTC CAWSVGPYGYTF
14 TRBJ2-1 NA TRBD1 TRBV6-5 TGTGCCAGCAGTTACGGGGTCACAGGGGATGAGCAGTTCTTC CASSYGVTGDEQFF
18 TRBJ2-1 NA NA TRBV7-2 TGTGCCAGCAGCTTAGGGGTGGGCTTCCCGAAACGCTACAATGAGCAGTTCTTC CASSLGVGFPKRYNEQFF
14 TRBJ2-3 NA NA TRBV7-3 TGTGCCAGCAGCTTAGCCCTAAGCACAGATACGCAGTATTTT CASSLALSTDTQYF
13 TRBJ2-3 NA NA TRBV6-4 TGTGCCAGCAGTGACTCGAGACTAGATACGCAGTATTTT CASSDSRLDTQYF
14 TRBJ2-7 NA TRBD2 TRBV6-5 TGTGCCAGCAGCGGACTAGCGGGAGTGGGTGAGCAGTACTTC CASSGLAGVGEQYF
13 TRBJ2-7 once NA TRBV2 TGTGCCAGCAGTGAGGACTGGGCCTACGAGCAGTACTTC CASSEDWAYEQYF
14 TRBJ1-3 NA NA TRBV2 TGTGCCAGCAGTGAAGACAGCGACGGAAACACCATATATTTT CASSEDSDGNTIYF
12 TRBJ2-7 NA TRBD1 TRBV6-5 TGTGCCAGCGGACAGGGTCTTCGGGAGCAGTACTTC CASGQGLREQYF
15 TRBJ2-7 NA TRBD1 TRBV7-2 TGTGCCAGCAGCTTAGCCCGGGACAGCTCCTACGAGCAGTACTTC CASSLARDSSYEQYF
13 TRBJ2-1 NA NA TRBV7-3 TGTGCCAGCAGCTTATGGCCTAGCGATGAGCAGTTCTTC CASSLWPSDEQFF
17 TRBJ2-7 NA TRBD2 TRBV9 TGTGCCAGCAGCGTAGGCGGGACTAGCGGGATCTCCTACGAGCAGTACTTC CASSVGGTSGISYEQYF
15 TRBJ2-6 NA NA TRBV7-9 TGTGCCAGCAGCTTAGGGGGATCTGGGGCCAACGTCCTGACTTTC CASSLGGSGANVLTF
15 TRBJ2-1 NA NA TRBV7-2 TGTGCCAGCAGCTCACAGGAGTTCTCTCTAGGTGAGCAGTTCTTC CASSSQEFSLGEQFF
14 TRBJ1-2 few TRBD1 TRBV6-5 TGTGCCAGCAGTCCGGACAGGGGGAACTATGGCTACACCTTC CASSPDRGNYGYTF
14 TRBJ1-2 NA NA TRBV28 TGTGCCAGCAGTTTATTGACTTCTAACTATGGCTACACCTTC CASSLLTSNYGYTF
13 TRBJ2-3 NA NA TRBV6-5 TGTGCCAGCAGTGATAACAGCAGGAATACGCAGTATTTT CASSDNSRNTQYF
15 TRBJ1-4 NA TRBD1 TRBV7-2 TGTGCCAGCGGAAACCGACAGGGGCCTAGGGAAAAACTGTTTTTT CASGNRQGPREKLFF
13 TRBJ1-2 NA NA TRBV5-1 TGCGCCAGCAGCCAGGACGGGAACTCTGGCTACACCTTC CASSQDGNSGYTF
14 TRBJ1-4 few NA TRBV30 TGTGCCTGGAGTGTAGGGCTTTTAGGTGAAAAACTGTTTTTT CAWSVGLLGEKLFF
15 TRBJ2-3 NA NA TRBV7-2 TGTGCCAGCACCCTGACAGCGACGAGGACAGATACGCAGTATTTT CASTLTATRTDTQYF
13 TRBJ1-1 NA NA TRBV18 TGTGCCAGCTCACCATCGGAGAACACTGAAGCTTTCTTT CASSPSENTEAFF
13 TRBJ2-5 NA NA TRBV7-7 TGTGCCAGCAGCTCCTCGACGGGACAGACCCAGTACTTC CASSSSTGQTQYF
14 TRBJ1-2 NA NA TRBV5-8 TGTGCCAGCAGCCGCGTCCCCGGGGGCTATGGCTACACCTTC CASSRVPGGYGYTF
14 TRBJ2-7 NA NA TRBV18 TGTGCCAGCTCTTCCCAGGGGTCCTCCTACGAGCAGTACTTC CASSSQGSSYEQYF
15 TRBJ1-1 once NA TRBV9 TGTGCCAGCAGCTCAGGGACCACCTCAGGAATTCGCGCTTTCTTT CASSSGTTSGIRAFF
13 TRBJ2-7 NA NA TRBV7-7 TGTGCTAGCAGCTTAGGGGTCTCCTACGAGCAGTACTTC CASSLGVSYEQYF
13 TRBJ1-2 NA TRBD1 TRBV7-3 TGTGCCAGCAGCGAAGACAGGGTAAAAGGCTACACCTTC CASSEDRVKGYTF
15 TRBJ1-5 NA TRBD1 TRBV11-2 TGTGCCAGCAGCTCCCAGACAGGGGTAAATCAGCCCCAGCATTTT CASSSQTGVNQPQHF
14 TRBJ2-7 NA NA TRBV5-1 TGCGCCAGCAGCTTAGGGACGGACTCCTACGAGCAGTACTTC CASSLGTDSYEQYF
15 TRBJ1-5 NA NA TRBV6-6 TGTGCCAGCAGGCCTACAAGAGGGAGCAATCAGCCCCAGCATTTT CASRPTRGSNQPQHF
17 TRBJ2-7 few TRBD2 TRBV5-4 TGTGCCAGCAGCCCGGCCCCAACTAGCGGGAGGTCCTACGAGCAGTACTTC CASSPAPTSGRSYEQYF
14 TRBJ1-2 once NA TRBV28 TGTGCCAGCAGTTTCCTTGCGGGAGCCGACGGCTACACCTTC CASSFLAGADGYTF
18 TRBJ1-5 NA NA TRBV2 TGTGCCAGCAGTGAAGGGATTAGCCGGAGACGGAGCAATCAGCCCCAGCATTTT CASSEGISRRRSNQPQHF